This is a list of T cell receptor beta chains from one sample in a study of patients and donors after allogeneic stem cell transplantation. MiXCR, applied by TCRdb to the RT-PCR reads, yields one record per CDR3 protein. The sample holds some 960,000 distinct CDR3 sequences; about 20% are singletons and the top ten take about 6%. The sample taken for sequencing was blood, either unsorted or a sorted T cell fraction (not recorded which). These receptors were collected from a human donor who was either an allogeneic HSCT recipient or a stem cell or donor lymphocyte infusion donor (not recorded which). It is not recorded whose cells these are; they may come from a transplant donor. Both conserved end residues are part of each CDR3. A D gene is named only where the DNA matches it firmly. Clone size is shown for a subset of rows, as once, few, many or a class of expanded clone.

TRBV20-1	TRBJ1-2	few	TRBD1	13	TGCAGTGCCGAGGACAGGGGAAGCAATGGCTACACCTTC	CSAEDRGSNGYTF
TRBV4-3	TRBJ1-5	NA	TRBD1	15	TGCGCCAGCAGCCACACACAGGGGATCAATCAGCCCCAGCATTTT	CASSHTQGINQPQHF
TRBV20-1	TRBJ2-7	NA	NA	12	TGCAGTGCTTCTATCGGCAGGTACGAGCAGTACTTC	CSASIGRYEQYF
TRBV3-1	TRBJ1-4	NA	NA	18	TGTGCCAGCAGCCAAGTAGCGGGGGTCCCCCGGAGTAATGAAAAACTGTTTTTT	CASSQVAGVPRSNEKLFF
TRBV27	TRBJ2-6	NA	NA	18	TGTGCCAGCAGTCCCCTTCCGAGTAAGGGCTCTGGGGCCAACGTCCTGACTTTC	CASSPLPSKGSGANVLTF
TRBV27	TRBJ2-2	NA	TRBD1	17	TGTGCCAGCAGTCTCCGCGGGACAGGGTGGAACACCGGGGAGCTGTTTTTT	CASSLRGTGWNTGELFF
TRBV10-3	TRBJ2-2	NA	NA	20	TGTGCCATCAGTGAGGTGGGAACAGGAACCAAAGTTTCGGGGACCGGGGAGCTGTTTTTT	CAISEVGTGTKVSGTGELFF
TRBV5-1	TRBJ2-1	few	TRBD2	14	TGCGCCAGCAGCAACGGGACTAGCGGGTTTGAGCAGTTCTTC	CASSNGTSGFEQFF
TRBV10-3	TRBJ2-7	few	NA	14	TGTGCCATCAGGGATTCGGGGGTAGCCTACGAGCAGTACTTC	CAIRDSGVAYEQYF
TRBV20-1	TRBJ2-5	NA	TRBD1	14	TGCAGTGCTGAGGGGGCGATTAAACGGGAGACCCAGTACTTC	CSAEGAIKRETQYF
TRBV20-1	TRBJ2-3	NA	TRBD2	16	TGCAGTGCTAGAGACCAACGCGGGAGGGCCGCTGATACGCAGTATTTT	CSARDQRGRAADTQYF
TRBV20-1	TRBJ2-1	many	TRBD2	16	TGCAGTGCTAGAGTATATCAGCGGGAGGTAGACAATGAGCAGTTCTTC	CSARVYQREVDNEQFF
TRBV25-1	TRBJ1-6	NA	TRBD1	16	TGTGCCAGCAGCCGATATGGGACAGGACATAATTCACCCCTCCACTTT	CASSRYGTGHNSPLHF
TRBV6-1	TRBJ2-3	NA	NA	16	TGTGCCAGCACCTCGAGCCGCGCTTCTAGCACAGATACGCAGTATTTT	CASTSSRASSTDTQYF
TRBV12-3/TRBV12-4	TRBJ1-5	many	NA	11	TGTGCCAGCAGTTTATATCAGCCCCAGCATTTT	CASSLYQPQHF
TRBV5-1	TRBJ1-1	NA	NA	14	TGCGCCAGCAGCTTGTGGCAGGGGTGCACTGAAGCTTTCTTT	CASSLWQGCTEAFF
TRBV4-1	TRBJ2-7	few	NA	15	TGCGCCAGCAGCACGCGGGTGGTAGCAGCTTACGAGCAGTACTTC	CASSTRVVAAYEQYF
TRBV12-3/TRBV12-4	TRBJ1-1	NA	NA	13	TGTGCCAGCAGTGGCAGGGTATACCCTGAAGCTTTCTTT	CASSGRVYPEAFF
TRBV4-2	TRBJ2-1	NA	NA	12	TGTGCCAGCAGCCAAGGTCTAGTTGAGCAGTTCTTC	CASSQGLVEQFF
TRBV25-1	TRBJ2-5	NA	TRBD2	19	TGTGCCAGCAGTGAATCTCCGGGGACTAGCGGGGGGGCCCAAGAGACCCAGTACTTC	CASSESPGTSGGAQETQYF
TRBV4-3	TRBJ2-3	few	NA	18	TGCGCCAGCAGCCAAGCTTATAGAGCGGGTGATAGGACAGATACGCAGTATTTT	CASSQAYRAGDRTDTQYF
TRBV3-1	TRBJ2-7	NA	NA	13	TGTGCCAGCAGCCAAGATAAAAGGAACGAGCAGTACTTC	CASSQDKRNEQYF
TRBV6-1	TRBJ1-1	NA	TRBD1	13	TGTGCCAGCAAGGCAGGGGGGAACACTGAAGCTTTCTTT	CASKAGGNTEAFF
TRBV9	TRBJ1-2	few	NA	13	TGTGCCAGCAGCGTAGTAAGCCAGAGGGGCTACACCTTC	CASSVVSQRGYTF
TRBV20-1	TRBJ2-5	NA	NA	14	TGCAGTGCTAGTCGTAATGCCCGCCAAGAGACCCAGTACTTC	CSASRNARQETQYF
TRBV7-9	TRBJ2-7	many	NA	14	TGTGCCAGCAGCTTTGCAGAGAGCTCCTACGAGCAGTACTTC	CASSFAESSYEQYF
TRBV5-6	TRBJ2-5	few	NA	15	TGTGCCAGCAGCTTCTTAACCGACACCCAAGAGACCCAGTACTTC	CASSFLTDTQETQYF
TRBV18	TRBJ2-1	NA	TRBD2	17	TGTGCCAGCTCACCCAGGAGGGTAGCGGGACGCTACAATGAGCAGTTCTTC	CASSPRRVAGRYNEQFF
TRBV7-2	TRBJ2-7	few	NA	14	TGTGCCAGCAGACGGAGCTCGGGAGACTACGAGCAGTACTTC	CASRRSSGDYEQYF
TRBV7-8	TRBJ1-5	NA	NA	16	TGTGCCAGCAGCGTAGGACAGATTTTTAGCAATCAGCCCCAGCATTTT	CASSVGQIFSNQPQHF
TRBV4-1	TRBJ2-5	NA	TRBD1	17	TGCGCCAGCAGCCAAGCGACAGGGGCTCCTCAAGATGGGACCCAGTACTTC	CASSQATGAPQDGTQYF
TRBV20-1	TRBJ2-7	few	NA	16	TGCAGTGCTAGAAAGACAGGTCCCTCAATTACCTACGAGCAGTACTTC	CSARKTGPSITYEQYF
TRBV6-1	TRBJ1-1	few	NA	15	TGTGCCAGCAGTCAACTCAGGGGTAGGATCACTGAAGCTTTCTTT	CASSQLRGRITEAFF